This T cell receptor beta chain originates from a study of T cells in Graves' hyperthyroidism and ophthalmopathy. V lost 5 bases and J 2 bases, leaving 18 bases between the germline ends. Germline assignment: CDR1 SGHAT and CDR2 FQNNGV. The CDR3 has 17 residues. This clonotype was seen repeatedly, ten times or more. RNA transcripts served as the template for amplifying TCR beta CDR3 regions. Primed by the HTBI set, a first-round RT-PCR was run on the TCR CDR3. MiXCR was run by TCRdb on the multiplex PCR reads, yielding one entry per CDR3 protein. The table has approximately 480,000 distinct CDR3 sequences, less than 25% seen once; the top ten hold approximately 25%.

The TCR originated in a man aged 18 to 30 with Graves' hyperthyroidism. The specimen sequenced was blood. This chain connects TRBV11-2 to TRBJ2-2; no firm D call. The CDR3 is CASSAFPPHLNTGELFF. The CDR3, as DNA: TGTGCCAGCAGCGCTTTCCCACCACACCTAAACACCGGGGAGCTGTTTTTT.